This entry concerns a single T cell receptor beta chain. The specificity of this receptor is unknown. The germline V gene sets CDR1 to SGHDT and CDR2 to YYEEEE. From cysteine to phenylalanine, the CDR3 is 14 amino acids long. No DNA is recorded. The sample originates from a study of CXCR3-negative and CXCR3-positive naive CD8 T cells (dated by TCRdb to the late 2010s). Turning to the overall study: In total, roughly 140 million TRB reads were obtained, which works out to roughly 1.5 +/- 0.3 million reads per library. Diversity and physicochemical repertoire analyses covered eleven to twelve donors pooled from two independent experiments. For the TRBV-TRBJ cluster analysis, the naive subsets came from about five donors, while the memory cells came from 3 donors.

Instrument used: NextSeq 550. The Human TCR Profiling Kit (MiLaboratory) was used to make UMI-labeled 5' RACE TRB cDNA libraries. The full amount of extracted RNA was used for cDNA synthesis, and the full amount of resulting cDNA was used for PCR amplification. Libraries were prepared in parallel using an identical number of PCR cycles. As for the original processing: About 53,000 +/- 9,400 unique UMI-labeled TRB cDNA molecules per library were extracted with MIGEC and MiXCR, with at least two reads per UMI required. On average, approximately 40,000 +/- 10,000 functional in-frame TRB CDR3 nucleotide clonotypes lacking stop codons were found per library. After downsampling to 5000 UMI-labeled TRB molecules per sample, diversity metrics such as normalized Shannon-Wiener and Chao1 were calculated in VDJtools. VDJtools was used to calculate clonotype-size-weighted physicochemical properties of the central five CDR3 residues, namely interaction energy, strength, volume and Kidera factor 4. TCRdb reanalyzed the reads, keeping one entry per CDR3 protein sequence and omitting DNA. The V and J calls and clone size are TCRdb's, not the authors'. This sample's listing comprises about 98,000 distinct CDR3 sequences. The ten largest clones represent 1.1% of the sample.

For every CD8+ T cell subset, approximately 300,000 cells were flow-sorted straight into RLT lysis buffer, and each subset was sorted in triplicate. To exclude memory contaminants, naive CD8+ T cells were stringently defined as CD45RO-CCR7+CD27+CD95-. Using standard density gradient centrifugation, peripheral blood mononuclear cells were isolated from buffy coats. Naive CXCR3-negative and CXCR3-positive CD8+ T cells were flow-sorted using a FACSAria III. Total RNA was extracted from sorted cells using an RNeasy Mini Kit. The full study reports these points: Freshly isolated PBMCs were used for most assays because CXCR3 expression went down partially after cryopreservation. TRB CDR3s from CXCR3-positive naive cells showed higher hydrophobicity (lower Kidera factor 4), lower energy, and higher strength and volume indices than CXCR3-negative naive cells. Comparably high repertoire diversity was found in both naive subsets, whereas much lower repertoire diversity was found in memory CD8+ T cells. Because surface CD5, which is linked to self-reactivity in mice, was comparable between the naive subsets, TCR interaction strength was also inferred from the physicochemical properties of TRB CDR3s. Similar TRBV-TRBJ usage was shown by naive CXCR3-negative and CXCR3-positive cells from the same donor, whereas distinct patterns were shown by memory cells.

The specimen was naive CXCR3+ CD8+ T cells from blood. Interpreted using the paper, the cell subset or site label stands for: CD45RO-CCR7+CD27+CD95- naive CD8+ T cells expressing CXCR3 (TNR3+). This clonotype originated in a human donor in good health. Some clones in this sample may be carry-over from other donors' samples. The V and J segments used are TRBV5-6 and TRBJ2-1. The CDR3 region: CASSTGFLYNEQFF.